Below, 31 T cell receptor beta chains from the same sample are listed, as sequenced in a study of long-term antiretroviral therapy in people with HIV. Runs used v3.0 of the immunoSEQ assay and were done at survey level. The method was immunoSEQ multiplex PCR; TCRdb's version includes in-frame clones alone and lacks a portion of them. The table shows about 20,000 clones, with roughly nine tenths occurring only once. Sequencing was performed on unsorted PBMCs, taken approximately 4.5 years before starting antiretroviral therapy. All receptors derive from a woman aged 30 to 39 with HIV.

The chain links TRBV30 to TRBJ2-7; D uncertain. Germline lookup yields CDR1 GTSNPN and CDR2 SVGIG (reference sequence). V was trimmed by 3 bases and J by 5 bases, leaving 8 bases between them. The CDR3 consists of 11 residues. DNA for the CDR3: TGTGCCTGGAGCGCCCAGGACGAGCAGTACTTC. Its protein product is CAWSAQDEQYF.

The CDR3 region has the DNA TGTGCCAGCAGCTTATGGGGGTCTAATGAAAAACTGTTTTTT. It is translated as CASSLWGSNEKLFF. The V call is TRBV7-2, the J call TRBJ1-4; D perhaps matches TRBD1 (5 bases). The germline CDR1 and CDR2 sequences are SGHTA and FQGNSA. The germline V and J ends were trimmed by 2 bases and 3 bases, with 7 bases remaining between them. This CDR3 is 14 amino acids long.

The chain couples TRBV30 to TRBJ2-7; 7 bases align to TRBD2. The CDR3 has 14 amino acids. Germline V CDR1 and CDR2: GTSNPN, SVGIG (reference sequence). J was trimmed by 1 base and V by 3 bases; bases with no gene match: 6. Written as DNA, the CDR3 is TGTGCCTGGAGAGGGGCCGGGAGGTCCTACGAGCAGTACTTC. It yields the protein CAWRGAGRSYEQYF. The full variable domain, in which reference TRBV30 and TRBJ2-7 provide the parts outside the CDR3, is SQTIHQWPATLVQPVGSPLSLECTVEGTSNPNLYWYRQAAGRGLQLLFYSVGIGQISSEVPQNLSASRPQDRQFILSSKKLLLSDSGFYLCAWRGAGRSYEQYFGPGTRLTVT.

The chain uses TRBV7-9 and TRBJ2-7; weak D call: TRBD2 (6 bases). The V end lost 5 bases, the J end lost 2 bases, and 13 bases lay between the germline ends. There are 14 residues in the CDR3. Germline CDR1 SEHNR, CDR2 FQNEAQ (reference sequence). The CDR3 here is CASSPLAAAYEQYF. For the CDR3, the DNA is TGTGCCAGCAGCCCTTTAGCGGCAGCCTACGAGCAGTACTTC.

This clone has only a few counts. The rearrangement joins TRBV7-9 to TRBJ1-2, with 7 bases lining up with TRBD1. Germline CDR1 SEHNR, CDR2 FQNEAQ (reference sequence). The CDR3 is 15 residues long. V shed 5 bases and J 3 bases; nucleotides not matched to a gene: 9. The CDR3: CASSATYGTDYGYTF. The CDR3 DNA reads as TGTGCCAGCAGCGCGACCTACGGGACAGACTATGGCTACACCTTC.

CDR3 in DNA: TGCAGCGTTGAAGATGCCCGTGGTGGACCCTACAATGAGCAGTTCTTC. Encoded protein: CSVEDARGGPYNEQFF. The V and J genes are TRBV29-1 and TRBJ2-1; D gene unclear. V lost 0 bases and J lost 2, with 14 bases in between. This CDR3 is built from 16 residues. The germline V gene encodes CDR1 SQVTM and CDR2 ANQGSEA.

The rearrangement uses TRBV28 and TRBJ2-3, with 7 bases that match TRBD1. This CDR3 spans 15 amino acids. J was trimmed by 2 bases and V by 7 bases; bases with no gene match: 9. Germline CDR1 MDHEN, CDR2 SYDVKM. CDR3 in amino acids: CASTISGTATDTQYF. CDR3 DNA sequence: TGTGCCAGCACGATATCCGGGACAGCCACAGATACGCAGTATTTT.

This clone was found a few times. The J gene is TRBJ1-2, the V gene TRBV18; no clear D. V lost 5 bases and J lost 5, with 9 bases in between. The germline V gene encodes CDR1 KGHSH and CDR2 LQKENI. The CDR3 has 12 residues. This chain's CDR3 is CASSTTEYGYTF. CDR3 DNA: TGTGCCAGCTCAACTACAGAGTATGGCTACACCTTC.

The CDR3 is CASILGTSYANTIYF. The CDR3 region has the DNA TGTGCCAGCATTCTCGGGACATCGTACGCAAACACCATATATTTT. V and J are TRBV2 and TRBJ1-3; D is perhaps TRBD1 (6 bases). CDR1 and CDR2 (germline): SNHLY, FYNNEI. V lost 7 bases to trimming and J lost 6 bases, with 19 bases between them. CDR3 length: 15 residues. Drawing the rest from reference TRBV2 and TRBJ1-3, the complete variable domain is EPEVTQTPSHQVTQMGQEVILRCVPISNHLYFYWYRQILGQKVEFLVSFYNNEISEKSEIFDDQFSVERPDGSNFTLKIRSTKLEDSAMYFCASILGTSYANTIYFGEGSWLTVV.

This sequence joins TRBV14 and TRBJ2-3; D might be TRBD2 (6 bases). Per germline, CDR1 SGHDN and CDR2 FVKESK. The CDR3 consists of 17 residues. Trimming cost V 0 bases and J 6 bases, with 19 bases left between them. CDR3 residues: CASSQDARTRGSDTQYF. In DNA, the CDR3 is TGTGCCAGCAGCCAAGATGCTCGAACCCGGGGGTCGGATACGCAGTATTTT.

The V call is TRBV5-6, the J call TRBJ1-5; D remains unclear. Germline V gene lookup returns CDR1 SGHDT and CDR2 YYEEEE. This CDR3 has 15 residues. V shed 1 base and J shed 7 bases, with 15 bases lying between them. In nucleotides, the CDR3 is TGTGCCAGCAGCTTGTCCGGCAGTTGGAGGCAGCCCCAGCATTTT. This encodes CASSLSGSWRQPQHF.

The CDR3 nucleotides are TGTGCCTGGACGGAGCAGGCAATCCCCACCGGGGAGCTGTTTTTT. Protein: CAWTEQAIPTGELFF. The chain is built from TRBV30 and TRBJ2-2; no reliable D call. Trimming removed 4 bases from V and 4 bases from J, with 16 bases in between. The CDR3 has 15 amino acids. Germline V gene sequence: CDR1 GTSNPN, CDR2 SVGIG (reference sequence). Full variable domain (remainder filled in from reference TRBV30 and TRBJ2-2): SQTIHQWPATLVQPVGSPLSLECTVEGTSNPNLYWYRQAAGRGLQLLFYSVGIGQISSEVPQNLSASRPQDRQFILSSKKLLLSDSGFYLCAWTEQAIPTGELFFGEGSRLTVL.

V usage is TRBV2 and J usage is TRBJ2-2; D is ambiguous. V gave up 1 base and J gave up 1 base, with 16 bases separating them. The CDR3 is 18 amino acids. The V gene's germline CDR1 is SNHLY and CDR2 FYNNEI. The CDR3 sequence: CASSEGFSRQKNTGELFF. Written as DNA, the CDR3 is TGTGCCAGCAGTGAAGGATTTAGTCGGCAGAAGAACACCGGGGAGCTGTTTTTT.

V and J are TRBV5-6 and TRBJ2-3, with TRBD2 identical over 10 bases. The CDR3 is made up of 17 amino acids. Germline V gene data show CDR1 as SGHDT and CDR2 as YYEEEE. V trimming: 4 bases; J trimming: 4 bases; junction bases outside the gene matches: 12. The CDR3 DNA follows: TGTGCCAGCAGCCGACAATTAAGCGGGGGGGGATCAGATACGCAGTATTTT. It yields the protein CASSRQLSGGGSDTQYF.

This chain connects TRBV2 to TRBJ1-2; D not resolved. The germline V gene has CDR1 SNHLY and CDR2 FYNNEI. V lost 7 bases to trimming and J lost 7 bases, with 19 bases between them. The CDR3 length is 14 residues. CDR3 region: CASTSAPGVSGYTF. CDR3 DNA sequence: TGTGCCAGCACTAGTGCTCCGGGAGTAAGTGGCTACACCTTC.

The chain employs TRBV11-2 and TRBJ2-7; 7 bases align to TRBD2. V was clipped by 9 bases and J by 0 bases; unmatched bases: 5. This CDR3 is 13 amino acids long. Germline CDR1 and CDR2: SGHAT and FQNNGV. The DNA of the CDR3 is TGTGCCAGTCTGGGGGGGACCTCCTACGAGCAGTACTTC. It yields the protein CASLGGTSYEQYF.

This sequence joins TRBV18 and TRBJ1-5; 8 bases match TRBD1. The CDR3 runs to 15 residues. V trimming: 3 bases; J trimming: 7 bases; junction bases outside the gene matches: 8. The germline V gene has CDR1 KGHSH and CDR2 LQKENI. The CDR3 reads CASSPTDRADQPQHF. The CDR3 bases are TGTGCCAGCTCACCTACGGACAGGGCAGACCAGCCCCAGCATTTT.

This chain uses TRBV19 with TRBJ1-2; D ambiguous. The V gene lost 7 bases and the J gene lost 0 bases, with 15 bases spanning the gap. The germline CDR1 and CDR2 sequences are LNHDA and SQIVND (reference sequence). The CDR3 sequence is 15 residues long. The CDR3 reads CASKTDGDPNYGYTF. DNA of the CDR3: TGTGCCAGTAAAACTGACGGGGATCCTAACTATGGCTACACCTTC.

The CDR3 sequence is CASSREQGVGNTIYF. The CDR3 DNA reads as TGTGCCAGCAGCCGAGAGCAGGGGGTTGGAAACACCATATATTTT. The chain links TRBV7-9 to TRBJ1-3; 7 bases agree with TRBD1. V lost 5 bases and J lost 3; bases outside the gene matches: 7. CDR3 length: 15 residues. CDR1 and CDR2 from the germline V gene are SEHNR and FQNEAQ (reference sequence).

A note on this clone: This specimen includes other DNA sequences encoding the same CDR3. CDR3 DNA: TGTGCCAGCAGCTTAGGAGGGCAAAAACTGTTTTTT. This gives the protein CASSLGGQKLFF. The chain joins TRBV7-9 to TRBJ1-4; D remains ambiguous. Trimming stripped 1 base from V and 9 bases from J, with 6 bases between. The CDR3 length is 12 residues. Germline V gene sequence: CDR1 SEHNR, CDR2 FQNEAQ (reference sequence).

Here the CDR3 reads CASSDPGGVNYGYTF. Written as DNA, the CDR3 is TGTGCCAGCAGTGATCCGGGAGGGGTTAACTATGGCTACACCTTC. The rearrangement joins TRBV6-1 to TRBJ1-2, with D tentatively TRBD1 (5 bases). Deletions cut 3 bases from V and 1 base from J, with 12 bases between. Germline CDR1 MNHNS, CDR2 SASEGT. This CDR3 is built from 15 residues.

The chain joins TRBV10-3 to TRBJ2-7; 7 bases fit TRBD1. Germline CDR1 is ENHRY and CDR2 is SYGVKD. CDR3 size: 13 residues. V lost 8 bases to trimming and J lost 2 bases; unmatched junction nucleotides: 6. Written as DNA, the CDR3 is TGTGCCATCGGGACAGCCGATACCTACGAGCAGTACTTC. Translating it yields CAIGTADTYEQYF.

The chain joins TRBV19 to TRBJ1-5; possible D gene TRBD1, 5 bases. This CDR3 contains 15 residues. The ends were cut back, 8 bases at V and 4 bases at J, with 18 bases in the middle. The germline V gene encodes CDR1 LNHDA and CDR2 SQIVND (reference sequence). As DNA, the CDR3 is TGTGCCAGTTCCCGAGGGCAGGGCCGGAATCAGCCCCAGCATTTT. It codes for CASSRGQGRNQPQHF.

The rearrangement joins TRBV27 to TRBJ1-1; a weak D match, TRBD1 (6 bases). Germline CDR1 is MNHEY and CDR2 is SMNVEV (reference sequence). CDR3 length equals 15 residues. V was pared by 3 bases and J by 0 bases, with 11 bases between. The CDR3 is CASSFNTGLNTEAFF. The DNA of the CDR3 is TGTGCCAGCAGTTTCAATACAGGGTTGAACACTGAAGCTTTCTTT.

The V gene is TRBV7-2, the J gene TRBJ1-4; TRBD1 might be the D (5 bases). Germline CDR1 and CDR2: SGHTA and FQGNSA. The CDR3 is 15 residues long. V was clipped by 4 bases and J by 3 bases, with 12 bases between them. This chain's CDR3 is CASSSLAGANEKLFF. Written as DNA, the CDR3 is TGTGCCAGCAGCTCATTGGCGGGGGCTAATGAAAAACTGTTTTTT.

The V gene is TRBV5-1, the J gene TRBJ1-1, with 7 bases fitting TRBD1. CDR1 and CDR2 from the germline V gene are SGHRS and YFSETQ. The CDR3 runs 13 residues. With V trimmed by 4 bases and J by 3 bases, 3 bases remained unmatched. CDR3 sequence (DNA): TGCGCCAGCAGCCCCAGGGGGGACACTGAAGCTTTCTTT. Amino acid sequence: CASSPRGDTEAFF.

The genes are TRBV6-6 and TRBJ1-4, with D hard to call. V was cut by 7 bases and J by 0 bases, with 12 bases left in between. The CDR3 is made up of 15 amino acids. Per germline, CDR1 MNHNY and CDR2 SVGAGI (reference sequence). Written as DNA, the CDR3 is TGTGCCAGCACCTCACAGAAAGCAACTAATGAAAAACTGTTTTTT. Its translation: CASTSQKATNEKLFF.

This chain joins TRBV30 and TRBJ2-7; D is possibly TRBD2 (5 bases). Germline lookup yields CDR1 GTSNPN and CDR2 SVGIG (reference sequence). V shed 2 bases and J shed 6 bases, with 8 bases lying between them. The CDR3 spans 11 residues. CDR3 nucleotide sequence: TGTGCCTGGAGTAGGGCGGGCGAGCAGTACTTC. Protein: CAWSRAGEQYF. The full variable domain, rest sourced from reference TRBV30 and TRBJ2-7, is SQTIHQWPATLVQPVGSPLSLECTVEGTSNPNLYWYRQAAGRGLQLLFYSVGIGQISSEVPQNLSASRPQDRQFILSSKKLLLSDSGFYLCAWSRAGEQYFGPGTRLTVT.

The chain uses TRBV18 and TRBJ1-3; D gene unclear. Germline V lookup: CDR1 KGHSH, CDR2 LQKENI. Trimming cost V 6 bases and J 0 bases, with 12 bases left between them. CDR3 size: 15 residues. CDR3 sequence: CASSDGRYSGNTIYF. The DNA of the CDR3 is TGTGCCAGCTCCGATGGACGATACTCTGGAAACACCATATATTTT.

The chain links TRBV10-2 to TRBJ2-1; 10 nucleotides agree with TRBD1. Germline lookup yields CDR1 WSHSY and CDR2 SAAADI. The CDR3 is 15 amino acids. The junction had 3 bases not matched to a gene; V was cut back by 6 bases and J by 1 base. CDR3: CASRTGGVSYNEQFF. The CDR3 DNA reads TGCGCCAGCAGGACAGGGGGCGTATCCTACAATGAGCAGTTCTTC.

The V and J genes are TRBV6-1 and TRBJ1-2; 10 positions agree with TRBD1. Germline assignment: CDR1 MNHNS and CDR2 SASEGT. This CDR3 comprises 13 residues. The trim removed 10 bases at V and 10 bases at J, leaving 12 bases unmatched. CDR3 sequence: CAIPTGTGVVYTF. In DNA, the CDR3 is TGTGCCATTCCCACCGGGACAGGGGTGGTCTACACCTTC.